This T cell receptor (beta chain) was obtained from a study of CD8 T cells in ankylosing spondylitis. Study-wide results and limits: Reportedly, disease-linked clones are significantly enriched in ankylosing spondylitis patients' matched synovial fluid. Disease-linked clones bore a CD8+ phenotype, appearing relatively rarely in peripheral blood.

With 6 bases clipped from V and 8 bases from J, the junction kept 4 bases outside the gene matches. The CDR3 spans 14 residues. On this clonotype: Antigen specificity is unknown.

Each TCR beta library was made by quantitative 5'-RACE that incorporated molecular barcodes. From the 5' RACE reads, TCRdb called clonotypes with MiXCR, one entry per CDR3 protein. This sample has some 250,000 distinct CDR3 sequences, with about 24% found just once. The rearrangement joins TRBV12-3 or TRBV12-4 to TRBJ1-6, with 10 bases aligning to TRBD1. Material: blood, either unsorted or a sorted T cell fraction (not recorded which). This TCR was sampled from a male donor with ankylosing spondylitis or in good health (not recorded which). CDR3 region: CASRGDRGYSPLHF. In DNA, the CDR3 is TGTGCCAGCAGGGGGGACAGGGGCTATTCACCCCTCCACTTT.